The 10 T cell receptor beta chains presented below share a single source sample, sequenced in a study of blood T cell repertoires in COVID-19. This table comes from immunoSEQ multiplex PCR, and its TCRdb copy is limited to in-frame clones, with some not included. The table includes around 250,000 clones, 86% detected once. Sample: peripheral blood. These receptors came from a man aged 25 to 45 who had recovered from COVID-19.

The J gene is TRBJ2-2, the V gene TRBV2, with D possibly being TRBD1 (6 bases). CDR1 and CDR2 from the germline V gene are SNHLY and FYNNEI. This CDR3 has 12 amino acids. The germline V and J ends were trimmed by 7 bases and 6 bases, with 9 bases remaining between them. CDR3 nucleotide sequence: TGTGCCAGCACGAGACAGGCCGGGGAGCTGTTTTTT. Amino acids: CASTRQAGELFF.

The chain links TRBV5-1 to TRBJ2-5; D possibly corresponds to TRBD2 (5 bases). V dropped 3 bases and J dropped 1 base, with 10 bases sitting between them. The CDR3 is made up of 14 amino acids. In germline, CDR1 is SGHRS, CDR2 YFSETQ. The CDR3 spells CASSWVGGQETQYF. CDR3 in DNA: TGCGCCAGCAGCTGGGTAGGAGGCCAAGAGACCCAGTACTTC.

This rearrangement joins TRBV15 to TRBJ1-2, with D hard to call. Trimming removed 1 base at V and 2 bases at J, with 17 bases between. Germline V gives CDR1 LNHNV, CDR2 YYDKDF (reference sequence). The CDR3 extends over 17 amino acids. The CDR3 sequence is CATSRVRQPRENYGYTF. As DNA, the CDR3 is TGTGCCACCAGCAGAGTGAGGCAGCCTCGAGAAAACTATGGCTACACCTTC.

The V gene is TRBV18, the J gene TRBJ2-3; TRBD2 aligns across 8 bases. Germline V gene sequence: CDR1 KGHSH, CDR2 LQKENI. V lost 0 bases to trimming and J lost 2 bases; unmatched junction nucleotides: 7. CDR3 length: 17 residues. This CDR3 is CASSPPNAGGYTDTQYF. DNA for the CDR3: TGTGCCAGCTCACCACCTAACGCGGGGGGCTACACAGATACGCAGTATTTT.

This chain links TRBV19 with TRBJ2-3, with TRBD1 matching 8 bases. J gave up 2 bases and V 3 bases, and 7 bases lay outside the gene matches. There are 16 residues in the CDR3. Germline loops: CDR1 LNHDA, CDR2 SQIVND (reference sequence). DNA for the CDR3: TGTGCCAGTAGTATGAGGACAGGGCAGGCCACAGATACGCAGTATTTT. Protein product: CASSMRTGQATDTQYF.

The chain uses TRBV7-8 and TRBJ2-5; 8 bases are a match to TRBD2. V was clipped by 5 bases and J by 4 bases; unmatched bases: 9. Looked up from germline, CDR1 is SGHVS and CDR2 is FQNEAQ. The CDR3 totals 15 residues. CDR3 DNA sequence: TGTGCCAGCAGCCGAGGCGGACTAGCAGGAGAGACCCAGTACTTC. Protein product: CASSRGGLAGETQYF.

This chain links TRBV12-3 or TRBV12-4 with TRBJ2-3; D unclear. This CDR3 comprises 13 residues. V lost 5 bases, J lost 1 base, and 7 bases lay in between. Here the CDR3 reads CASSKRGTDTQYF. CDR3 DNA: TGTGCCAGCAGTAAACGAGGCACAGATACGCAGTATTTT.

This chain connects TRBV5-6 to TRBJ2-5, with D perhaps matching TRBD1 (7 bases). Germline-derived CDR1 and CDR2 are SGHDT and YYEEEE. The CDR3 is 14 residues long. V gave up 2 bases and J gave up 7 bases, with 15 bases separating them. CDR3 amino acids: CASSLPGGGRTQYF. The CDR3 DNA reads TGTGCCAGCAGCTTACCAGGGGGAGGTCGGACCCAGTACTTC.

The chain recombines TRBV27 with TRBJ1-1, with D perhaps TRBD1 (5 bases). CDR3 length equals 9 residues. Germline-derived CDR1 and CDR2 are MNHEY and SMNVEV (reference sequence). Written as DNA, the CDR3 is TGTACCGGGGGGGTGGGAGCTTTCTTT. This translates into CTGGVGAFF.

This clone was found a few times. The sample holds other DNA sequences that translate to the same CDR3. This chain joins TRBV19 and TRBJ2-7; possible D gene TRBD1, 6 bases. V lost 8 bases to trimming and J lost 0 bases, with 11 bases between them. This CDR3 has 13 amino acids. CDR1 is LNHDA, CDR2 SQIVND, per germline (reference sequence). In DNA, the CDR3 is TGTGCCAGTCAAGGGGACAACTCCTACGAGCAGTACTTC. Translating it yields CASQGDNSYEQYF.